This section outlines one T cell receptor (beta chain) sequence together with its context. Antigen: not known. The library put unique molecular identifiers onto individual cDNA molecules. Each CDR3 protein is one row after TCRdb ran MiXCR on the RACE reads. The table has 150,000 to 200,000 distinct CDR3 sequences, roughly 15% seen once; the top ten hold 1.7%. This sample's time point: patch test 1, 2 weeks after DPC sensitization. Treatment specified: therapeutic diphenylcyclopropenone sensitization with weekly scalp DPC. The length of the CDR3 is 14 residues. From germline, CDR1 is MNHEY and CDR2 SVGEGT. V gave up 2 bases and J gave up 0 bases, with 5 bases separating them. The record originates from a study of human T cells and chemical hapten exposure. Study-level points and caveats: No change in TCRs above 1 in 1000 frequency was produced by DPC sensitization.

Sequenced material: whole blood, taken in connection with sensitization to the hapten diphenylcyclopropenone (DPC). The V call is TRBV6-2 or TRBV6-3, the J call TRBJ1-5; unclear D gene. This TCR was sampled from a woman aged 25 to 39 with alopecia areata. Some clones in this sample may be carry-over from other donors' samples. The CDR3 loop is CASSYDNSNQPQHF. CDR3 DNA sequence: TGTGCCAGCAGTTACGACAATAGCAATCAGCCCCAGCATTTT.